This TCR beta chain was captured in a study of blood T cell repertoires in COVID-19. Across the study: Researchers got acute and convalescent COVID-19 samples from the United States, Italy and Spain.

Authors' data handling: For nucleated cells, counts were estimated from reference gene primer amplification. Clones were sequenced by immunoSEQ multiplex PCR, and TCRdb holds only the in-frame ones, with some missing. V, J and clone size derive from that table, while D and trimming were established from the DNA sequence. Of over 200,000 clones listed, about 87% are singletons. The sequenced sample was peripheral blood. The sequence was collected from a woman aged 50 to 60 with acute or convalescent COVID-19.

CDR3 sequence reads: CASSFKLPMNNEQFF. In DNA, the CDR3 is TGTGCCAGCAGTTTTAAGCTCCCCATGAACAATGAGCAGTTCTTC. V gene TRBV27 combines with J gene TRBJ2-1; the D is unclear. This CDR3 region has 15 residues. Per germline, CDR1 MNHEY and CDR2 SMNVEV (reference sequence). The V end was cut by 3 bases, the J end by 5 bases, with 14 bases between.